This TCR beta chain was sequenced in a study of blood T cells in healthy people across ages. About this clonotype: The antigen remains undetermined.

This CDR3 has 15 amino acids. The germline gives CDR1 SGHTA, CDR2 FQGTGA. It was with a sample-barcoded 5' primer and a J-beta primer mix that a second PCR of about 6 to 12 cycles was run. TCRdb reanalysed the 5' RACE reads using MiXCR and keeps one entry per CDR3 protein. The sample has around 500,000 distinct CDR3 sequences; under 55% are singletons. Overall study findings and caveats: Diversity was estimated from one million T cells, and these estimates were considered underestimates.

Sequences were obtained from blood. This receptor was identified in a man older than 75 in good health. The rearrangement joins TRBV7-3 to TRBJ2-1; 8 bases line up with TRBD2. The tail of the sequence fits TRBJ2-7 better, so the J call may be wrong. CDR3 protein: CASSLTSGLVYEQYF. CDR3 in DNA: TGTGCCAGCAGCTTAACGTCGGGACTAGTGTATGAGCAGTACTTC.